Listed below are T cell receptor beta chains from one sample, sequenced in a study of T cells in Graves' hyperthyroidism and ophthalmopathy. MiXCR, applied by TCRdb to the multiplex PCR reads, yields one record per CDR3 protein. Of nearly 600,000 distinct CDR3 sequences detected, 14% appear once; the ten largest clones hold roughly 7.1%. The specimen sequenced was blood. The origin of the receptors is a woman aged 18 to 35 with Graves' ophthalmopathy. The CDR3 runs from the conserved cysteine through the conserved F or W. Fields, in order: J gene, clone size, D gene, V gene, CDR3 protein, CDR3 DNA. A D gene is named only where the DNA matches it firmly. For some rows the clone size is stated as once, few or many, or as a class when expanded; others skip it.

TRBJ2-1,many,NA,TRBV27,CASRILGTSGEQFF,TGTGCCAGCAGAATCCTCGGGACGTCAGGTGAGCAGTTCTTC
TRBJ2-3,NA,TRBD2,TRBV6-1,CASTPLAGDTQYF,TGTGCCAGCACTCCACTAGCGGGAGATACGCAGTATTTT
TRBJ2-7,NA,NA,TRBV29-1,CSVEESVGWGQYF,TGCAGCGTTGAAGAAAGCGTGGGGTGGGGGCAGTACTTC
TRBJ2-4,many,NA,TRBV3-1,CASSIGQNIQYF,TGTGCCAGCAGCATCGGACAAAACATTCAGTACTTC
TRBJ1-1,NA,NA,TRBV30,CAWSVGKGGTEAFF,TGTGCCTGGAGTGTCGGTAAGGGGGGGACTGAAGCTTTCTTT
TRBJ2-3,many,TRBD1,TRBV15,CATSSGTASTDTQYF,TGTGCCACCAGCAGCGGGACAGCTAGCACAGATACGCAGTATTTT
TRBJ2-3,NA,NA,TRBV7-2,CASSLGGGMIDTQYF,TGTGCCAGCAGCTTAGGGGGCGGGATGATAGATACGCAGTATTTT
TRBJ2-3,many,TRBD2,TRBV7-2,CASSWTSGKLDTQYF,TGTGCCAGCAGCTGGACTAGCGGAAAGTTAGATACGCAGTATTTT
TRBJ1-4,NA,NA,TRBV15,CATSRDWNAAHNEKLFF,TGTGCCACCAGCAGAGATTGGAATGCGGCCCATAATGAAAAACTGTTTTTT
TRBJ2-7,many,TRBD1,TRBV2,CASRGTDYEQYF,TGTGCCAGCAGAGGGACAGACTACGAGCAGTACTTC
TRBJ2-3,NA,TRBD2,TRBV6-2/TRBV6-3,CASSYLGGERTSGTFGDTQYF,TGTGCCAGCAGTTACCTCGGGGGCGAACGGACTAGCGGGACATTCGGGGATACGCAGTATTTT
TRBJ2-3,many,TRBD2,TRBV7-2,CASSSLAGQRTDTQYF,TGTGCCAGCAGCTCCCTAGCGGGGCAACGCACAGATACGCAGTATTTT
TRBJ2-2,NA,NA,TRBV7-9,CASVSERSTNTGELFF,TGTGCCAGCGTCAGCGAGAGGTCAACGAACACCGGGGAGCTGTTTTTT
TRBJ2-1,few,TRBD2,TRBV4-3,CASSQEQGTSGVGEQFF,TGCGCCAGCAGCCAAGAACAGGGGACTAGCGGGGTGGGTGAGCAGTTCTTC
TRBJ1-1,many,TRBD1,TRBV7-8,CASSAETGTRAFF,TGTGCCAGCAGCGCAGAGACAGGGACCCGGGCTTTCTTT
TRBJ2-2,NA,TRBD2,TRBV30,CAWEASGRAPGELFF,TGTGCGTGGGAGGCTAGCGGGAGGGCCCCCGGGGAGCTGTTTTTT
TRBJ2-3,many,NA,TRBV7-9,CASSWDTTDTQYF,TGTGCCAGCAGCTGGGACACCACAGATACGCAGTATTTT
TRBJ2-7,few,NA,TRBV6-1,CASTTLGAYEQYF,TGTGCCAGCACGACCCTCGGGGCCTACGAGCAGTACTTC
TRBJ2-2,many,NA,TRBV24-1,CATSDFGTSATGELFF,TGTGCCACCAGTGATTTCGGGACATCCGCCACCGGGGAGCTGTTTTTT
TRBJ2-3,NA,TRBD2,TRBV28,CASSSLSGRATDTQYF,TGTGCCAGCAGTTCCCTAAGCGGGAGGGCCACAGATACGCAGTATTTT
TRBJ1-1,NA,NA,TRBV19,CASSIRTLGGADTEAFF,TGTGCCAGTAGTATCCGGACGCTGGGGGGCGCGGACACTGAAGCTTTCTTT
TRBJ2-6,many,TRBD2,TRBV6-2/TRBV6-3,CASSYRGASGSSGANVLTF,TGTGCCAGCAGTTACCGAGGGGCTAGCGGGAGTTCTGGGGCCAACGTCCTGACTTTC
TRBJ2-7,many,TRBD2,TRBV7-9,CASSLSAGAYEQYF,TGTGCCAGCAGCTTATCAGCGGGAGCCTACGAGCAGTACTTC
TRBJ1-1,many,NA,TRBV28,CASSPGVVYTEAFF,TGTGCCAGCAGCCCAGGGGTGGTGTACACTGAAGCTTTCTTT
TRBJ2-4,many,NA,TRBV2,CASSDRGRQGLAKNIQYF,TGTGCCAGCAGCGATCGGGGGAGACAGGGATTAGCCAAAAACATTCAGTACTTC
TRBJ1-6,many,TRBD1,TRBV7-9,CASSLGDRGASPLHF,TGTGCCAGCAGCTTAGGGGACAGGGGAGCATCACCCCTCCACTTT
TRBJ1-5,many,TRBD1,TRBV7-2,CASSLGTGGGGNQPQHF,TGTGCCAGCAGCTTGGGGACAGGGGGCGGCGGCAATCAGCCCCAGCATTTT
TRBJ2-7,many,NA,TRBV6-1,CASSFDDSYEQYF,TGTGCCAGCAGTTTCGACGACTCCTACGAGCAGTACTTC
TRBJ2-7,NA,TRBD2,TRBV4-2,CASSQDWTSPYEQYF,TGTGCCAGCAGCCAAGATTGGACTAGTCCTTACGAGCAGTACTTC
TRBJ2-5,many,NA,TRBV28,CASSFQGMRQETQYF,TGTGCCAGCAGTTTTCAGGGCATGAGGCAAGAGACCCAGTACTTC
TRBJ2-1,many,TRBD2,TRBV11-2,CASSPSASGRAYNEQFF,TGTGCCAGCAGCCCCTCGGCTAGCGGGAGGGCATACAATGAGCAGTTCTTC
TRBJ1-2,many,NA,TRBV12-3/TRBV12-4,CASSLAESYGYTF,TGTGCCAGCAGTTTAGCGGAGAGCTATGGCTACACCTTC
TRBJ2-1,many,NA,TRBV28,CASSLPETATYNEQFF,TGTGCCAGCAGTTTACCTGAGACAGCAACATACAATGAGCAGTTCTTC
TRBJ1-1,many,NA,TRBV6-1,CASWALRNTEAFF,TGTGCCAGCTGGGCCCTAAGAAACACTGAAGCTTTCTTT
TRBJ2-5,few,TRBD2,TRBV28,CASIGAGGGETQYF,TGTGCCAGCATAGGAGCGGGAGGCGGTGAGACCCAGTACTTC
TRBJ2-7,NA,TRBD2,TRBV9,CASSVGTSGSTYEQYF,TGTGCCAGCAGCGTAGGGACTAGCGGGAGTACCTACGAGCAGTACTTC
TRBJ1-6,once,NA,TRBV19,CASRSRAGAYNSPLHF,TGTGCCAGTAGAAGCCGGGCGGGCGCCTATAATTCACCCCTCCACTTT
TRBJ1-5,once,NA,TRBV19,CASSTHPPSGDQPQHF,TGTGCCAGTAGTACCCACCCCCCATCAGGAGATCAGCCCCAGCATTTT
TRBJ1-1,many,NA,TRBV30,CAWSVNTEAFF,TGTGCCTGGAGTGTGAACACTGAAGCTTTCTTT
TRBJ2-3,few,NA,TRBV4-1,CASSQPSADTDTQYF,TGCGCCAGCAGCCAACCTAGCGCCGATACAGATACGCAGTATTTT
TRBJ2-2,few,NA,TRBV7-2,CASGWNSRGNTGELFF,TGTGCCAGCGGCTGGAATTCGAGGGGGAACACCGGGGAGCTGTTTTTT
TRBJ2-7,many,TRBD1,TRBV6-1,CASRAGTGGFSEQYF,TGTGCCAGCAGAGCCGGGACAGGGGGCTTTTCCGAGCAGTACTTC
TRBJ2-7,many,TRBD1,TRBV5-1,CASSPGGTGSYEQYF,TGCGCCAGCAGCCCCGGAGGGACAGGATCCTACGAGCAGTACTTC
TRBJ2-7,NA,NA,TRBV4-1,CASSLREQTYEQYF,TGCGCCAGCAGCCTTCGGGAGCAGACCTACGAGCAGTACTTC
TRBJ1-1,NA,NA,TRBV4-3,CASSQDGFGTEAFF,TGCGCCAGCAGCCAAGACGGTTTTGGCACTGAAGCTTTCTTT
TRBJ1-5,many,TRBD1,TRBV6-5,CASSYPGQGALGNQPQHF,TGTGCCAGCAGTTACCCGGGACAGGGGGCCTTGGGCAATCAGCCCCAGCATTTT
TRBJ2-7,many,NA,TRBV7-9,CASSSVDTSYEQYF,TGTGCCAGCAGCTCAGTGGACACCTCCTACGAGCAGTACTTC
TRBJ2-3,NA,TRBD2,TRBV2,CASSEGLAGFSTDTQYF,TGTGCCAGCAGCGAGGGACTAGCGGGATTTAGCACAGATACGCAGTATTTT
TRBJ1-4,many,NA,TRBV12-3/TRBV12-4,CASSWLSGTGGRGEKLFF,TGTGCCAGCAGTTGGCTTTCTGGGACTGGGGGTAGGGGAGAAAAACTGTTTTTT
TRBJ1-1,many,NA,TRBV6-1,CASSAQGSTEAFF,TGTGCCAGCAGTGCACAGGGATCCACTGAAGCTTTCTTT
TRBJ1-4,NA,NA,TRBV9,CVSSDSGDEKLFF,TGTGTCAGCAGTGACAGCGGAGACGAAAAACTGTTTTTT
TRBJ2-1,NA,TRBD1,TRBV7-8,CASSPSRDRVETQFF,TGTGCCAGCAGCCCCAGTCGCGACAGGGTAGAGACCCAGTTCTTC
TRBJ2-3,many,NA,TRBV11-2,CASSLNGVSTDTQYF,TGTGCCAGCAGCCTTAATGGGGTTAGCACAGATACGCAGTATTTT
TRBJ1-3,many,NA,TRBV12-3/TRBV12-4,CASSFSGNTIYF,TGTGCCAGCAGTTTCTCTGGAAACACCATATATTTT
TRBJ2-3,many,TRBD2,TRBV7-6,CASSLGTSGRPDTQYF,TGTGCCAGCAGCTTAGGGACTAGCGGGCGCCCAGATACGCAGTATTTT